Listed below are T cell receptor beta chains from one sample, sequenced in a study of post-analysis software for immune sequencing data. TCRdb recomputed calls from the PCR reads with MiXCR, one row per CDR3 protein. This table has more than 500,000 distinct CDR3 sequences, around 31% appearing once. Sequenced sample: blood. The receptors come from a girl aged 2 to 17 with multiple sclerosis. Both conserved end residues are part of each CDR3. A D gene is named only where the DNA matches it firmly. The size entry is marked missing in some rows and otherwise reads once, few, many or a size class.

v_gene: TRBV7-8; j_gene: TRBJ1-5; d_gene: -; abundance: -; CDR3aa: CASSLGTGAQPQHF; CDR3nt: TGTGCCAGCAGCTTAGGAACGGGCGCTCAGCCCCAGCATTTT
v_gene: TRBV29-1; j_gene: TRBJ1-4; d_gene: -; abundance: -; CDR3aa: CSVGGARIPGSNEKLFF; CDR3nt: TGCAGCGTTGGGGGGGCACGGATCCCCGGTTCAAATGAAAAACTGTTTTTT
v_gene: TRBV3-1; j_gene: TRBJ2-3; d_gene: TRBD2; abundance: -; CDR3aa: CASSLLAGRGDTQYF; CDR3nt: TGTGCCAGCAGCCTCCTAGCGGGGCGGGGAGATACGCAGTATTTT
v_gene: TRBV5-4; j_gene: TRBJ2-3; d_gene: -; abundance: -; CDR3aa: CASSPGGIYTDTQYF; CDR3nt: TGTGCCAGCAGCCCCGGGGGAATTTACACAGATACGCAGTATTTT
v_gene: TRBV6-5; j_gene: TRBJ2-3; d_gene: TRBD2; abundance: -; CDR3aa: CASRLLAGSSDTQYF; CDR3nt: TGTGCCAGCAGATTACTAGCGGGTTCTTCAGATACGCAGTATTTT
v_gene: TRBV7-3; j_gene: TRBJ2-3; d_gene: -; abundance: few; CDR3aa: CASSLRPYTDTQYF; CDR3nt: TGTGCCAGCAGCTTGAGGCCCTACACAGATACGCAGTATTTT
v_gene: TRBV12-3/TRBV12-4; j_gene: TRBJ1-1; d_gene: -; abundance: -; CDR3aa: CASSLTRQFTRGTEAFF; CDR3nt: TGTGCCAGCAGTTTGACTCGGCAGTTTACTAGGGGCACTGAAGCTTTCTTT
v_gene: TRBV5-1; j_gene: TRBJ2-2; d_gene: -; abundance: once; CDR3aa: CASSYTSGALYTGELFF; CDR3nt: TGCGCCAGCAGTTATACCTCAGGGGCGCTTTACACCGGGGAGCTGTTTTTT
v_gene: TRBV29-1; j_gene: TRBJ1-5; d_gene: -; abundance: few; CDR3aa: CSVEVGPNQPQHF; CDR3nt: TGCAGCGTTGAAGTAGGGCCCAATCAGCCCCAGCATTTT
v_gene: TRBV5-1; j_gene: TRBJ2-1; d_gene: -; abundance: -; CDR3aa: CASSFRGAGTDSYNEQFF; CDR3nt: TGCGCCAGCAGCTTTAGAGGGGCCGGGACTGACTCCTACAATGAGCAGTTCTTC
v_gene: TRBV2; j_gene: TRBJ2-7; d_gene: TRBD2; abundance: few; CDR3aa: CASGEGPPYEQYF; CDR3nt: TGTGCCAGCGGGGAGGGACCGCCCTACGAGCAGTACTTC
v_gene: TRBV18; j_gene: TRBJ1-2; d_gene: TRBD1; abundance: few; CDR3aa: CASSPGTGDYGYTF; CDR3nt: TGTGCCAGCTCCCCGGGGACAGGCGACTATGGCTACACCTTC
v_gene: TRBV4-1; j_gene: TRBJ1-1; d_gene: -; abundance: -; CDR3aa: CASSQAQASEAFF; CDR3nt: TGCGCCAGCAGCCAAGCACAGGCCAGTGAAGCTTTCTTT
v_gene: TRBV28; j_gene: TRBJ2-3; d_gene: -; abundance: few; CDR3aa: CASREGVTDTQYF; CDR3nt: TGTGCCAGCAGAGAGGGGGTGACAGATACGCAGTATTTT
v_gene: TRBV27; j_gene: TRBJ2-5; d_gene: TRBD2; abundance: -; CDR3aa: CASSFRVLAGVTRRDNEQYF; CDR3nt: TGTGCCAGCAGTTTCAGGGTGCTAGCGGGGGTCACCCGGCGGGACAATGAGCAGTACTTC
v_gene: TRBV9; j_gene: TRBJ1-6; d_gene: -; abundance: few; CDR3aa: CASAPTHLPYNSPLHF; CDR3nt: TGTGCCAGCGCCCCGACCCACCTACCCTATAATTCACCCCTCCACTTT
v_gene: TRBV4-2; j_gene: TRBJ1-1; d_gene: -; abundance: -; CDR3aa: CASSRRDTPGSTEAFF; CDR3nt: TGTGCCAGCAGCCGCCGGGACACACCCGGGAGCACTGAAGCTTTCTTT
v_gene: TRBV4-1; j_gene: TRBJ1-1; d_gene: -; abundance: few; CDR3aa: CASSQASGLWMVGDTEAFF; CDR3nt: TGCGCCAGCAGCCAAGCGAGCGGGCTTTGGATGGTGGGTGACACTGAAGCTTTCTTT
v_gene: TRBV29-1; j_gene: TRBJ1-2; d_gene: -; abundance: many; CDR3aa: CSVSVLGASYGYTF; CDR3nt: TGCAGCGTTTCAGTTCTGGGGGCGTCCTATGGCTACACCTTC
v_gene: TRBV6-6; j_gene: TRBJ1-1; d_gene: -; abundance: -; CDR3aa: CASSSTRPEAFF; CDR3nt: TGTGCCAGCAGTTCCACCAGGCCCGAAGCTTTCTTT
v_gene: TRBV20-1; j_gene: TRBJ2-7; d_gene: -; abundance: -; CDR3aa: CSATGGAYEQYF; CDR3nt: TGCAGTGCTACAGGAGGAGCCTACGAGCAGTACTTC